The next 4 T cell receptor beta chains were all read from a single sample in a study of T-cell reconstitution after alpha-beta-depleted transplantation in children (dated by TCRdb to about 2016). Library construction relied on PCR. Sequencing took place on an Illumina HiSeq 2500. To normalize quantification of the TCRbeta repertoire, the TCR libraries were built with molecular barcoding that relied on unique molecular identifiers. TCRdb reworked the public reads: Q25 trimming with fastp, MiXCR clone assembly, productive beta chains retained. Records with the same CDR3 protein are collapsed into one entry carrying the most frequent genes and DNA. The sample has about 270,000 distinct CDR3 sequences on record, more than 9% of them singletons. The ten largest clones represent over 9.5% of the sample. The specimen comprised PBMCs from the stem cell graft donor, sampled from the stem cell graft. These receptor sequences come from a human donor who donated a stem cell graft to a child with SCID.

This clonotype counts as medium-sized. This chain joins TRBV7-6 and TRBJ2-3, with a tentative D call TRBD1 (7 bases). The germline V gene encodes CDR1 SGHVS and CDR2 FNYEAQ. Trimming left V 2 bases short and J 2 bases short, with 14 bases between. The CDR3 length is 16 residues. CDR3 sequence (DNA): TGTGCCAGCAGCTTATCGCAGGGGGGATACACAGATACGCAGTATTTT. Translation: CASSLSQGGYTDTQYF.

This clonotype was recorded a few times. The chain carries TRBV2 and TRBJ1-2; TRBD1 matches 8 bases. The ends lost 0 bases at V and 8 bases at J; junction bases unmatched: 5. There are 14 residues in the CDR3. In germline, CDR1 is SNHLY, CDR2 FYNNEI. CDR3 loop: CASSEARRGQGYTF. In DNA, the CDR3 is TGTGCCAGCAGTGAAGCGCGCAGGGGGCAAGGCTACACCTTC.

This clonotype was counted many times. The chain uses TRBV7-2 and TRBJ2-2; D is perhaps TRBD2 (5 bases). Germline CDR1 reads SGHTA; CDR2 reads FQGNSA. V was pared by 1 base and J by 4 bases, with 10 bases between. The CDR3 is made up of 15 amino acids. CDR3 region: CASSLGHTSTGELFF. The CDR3, as DNA: TGTGCCAGCAGCTTAGGACATACTAGCACCGGGGAGCTGTTTTTT.

This clonotype was picked up a small number of times. The V gene is TRBV20-1, the J gene TRBJ1-5; D is unresolved. Trimming took 3 bases from V and 5 from J, leaving 14 bases between them. Germline assignment: CDR1 DFQATT and CDR2 SNEGSKA (reference sequence). This CDR3 has 14 amino acids. CDR3 coding DNA: TGCAGTGCTAGTGGTACAGCTCCCCATCAGCCCCAGCATTTT. This codes for CSASGTAPHQPQHF.